These T cell receptor beta chains were read from a single sample in a study of CD8 T cells in ankylosing spondylitis. MiXCR was run by TCRdb on the 5' RACE reads, yielding one entry per CDR3 protein. The sample consists of 200,000 to 300,000 distinct CDR3 sequences, about 10% of them appearing once. Input material: blood, either unsorted or a sorted T cell fraction (not recorded which). All receptors derive from a male donor with ankylosing spondylitis or in good health (not recorded which). Both conserved end residues are part of each CDR3. The D gene is left open where the match is weak. Size is omitted from some rows. Given values are once, few, many or a class for expanded clones.

clone size: few
J gene: TRBJ2-1
D gene: NA
V gene: TRBV5-6
CDR3 protein: CASSLPFQGNNEQFF
CDR3 DNA: TGTGCCAGCAGCCTACCCTTCCAGGGGAACAATGAGCAGTTCTTC

clone size: many
J gene: TRBJ2-1
D gene: NA
V gene: TRBV4-1
CDR3 protein: CASSQGTRERNEQFF
CDR3 DNA: TGCGCCAGCAGCCAAGGGACTCGCGAAAGGAATGAGCAGTTCTTC

clone size: NA
J gene: TRBJ2-1
D gene: NA
V gene: TRBV3-1
CDR3 protein: CASSRLRDTYNEQFF
CDR3 DNA: TGTGCCAGCAGCCGCCTTAGGGACACCTACAATGAGCAGTTCTTC

clone size: many
J gene: TRBJ2-2
D gene: NA
V gene: TRBV6-2/TRBV6-3
CDR3 protein: CASSYSSSVWSEGELFF
CDR3 DNA: TGTGCCAGCAGTTACTCCTCGTCAGTTTGGTCTGAGGGGGAGCTGTTTTTT

clone size: many
J gene: TRBJ1-2
D gene: TRBD1
V gene: TRBV6-2/TRBV6-3
CDR3 protein: CASSYPRTGDYGYTF
CDR3 DNA: TGTGCCAGCAGTTATCCAAGGACAGGGGACTATGGCTACACCTTC

clone size: many
J gene: TRBJ2-7
D gene: TRBD2
V gene: TRBV5-1
CDR3 protein: CASSYTSASSYEQYF
CDR3 DNA: TGCGCCAGCAGCTACACTAGCGCGAGCTCCTACGAGCAGTACTTC

clone size: few
J gene: TRBJ2-7
D gene: TRBD2
V gene: TRBV27
CDR3 protein: CASSSASQSGGSYEQYF
CDR3 DNA: TGTGCCAGCAGTTCCGCCTCCCAAAGCGGGGGCTCCTACGAGCAGTACTTC

clone size: NA
J gene: TRBJ2-1
D gene: TRBD2
V gene: TRBV19
CDR3 protein: CASSDREGRSSYNEQFF
CDR3 DNA: TGTGCCAGTAGTGATCGGGAGGGCCGCAGCTCCTACAATGAGCAGTTCTTC

clone size: many
J gene: TRBJ1-1
D gene: NA
V gene: TRBV12-2
CDR3 protein: CASRLCTEAFF
CDR3 DNA: TGTGCAAGTCGCCTGTGCACTGAAGCTTTCTTT

clone size: many
J gene: TRBJ2-3
D gene: NA
V gene: TRBV12-3/TRBV12-4
CDR3 protein: CASSLETHSTDTQYF
CDR3 DNA: TGTGCCAGCAGTTTAGAGACTCATAGCACAGATACGCAGTATTTT

clone size: NA
J gene: TRBJ1-1
D gene: TRBD1
V gene: TRBV10-3
CDR3 protein: CAISDRANTEAFF
CDR3 DNA: TGTGCCATCAGCGACAGGGCGAACACTGAAGCTTTCTTT

clone size: few
J gene: TRBJ2-1
D gene: TRBD2
V gene: TRBV5-1
CDR3 protein: CASSSTLSGGYNEQFF
CDR3 DNA: TGCGCCAGCAGCTCGACCCTCAGCGGGGGGTACAATGAGCAGTTCTTC

clone size: NA
J gene: TRBJ2-7
D gene: NA
V gene: TRBV30
CDR3 protein: CAGWAGSYEQYF
CDR3 DNA: TGTGCCGGTTGGGCCGGGTCCTACGAGCAGTACTTC

clone size: many
J gene: TRBJ2-4
D gene: NA
V gene: TRBV21-1
CDR3 protein: CASSKSGGPLGNIQYF
CDR3 DNA: TGTGCCAGCAGCAAAAGCGGGGGTCCCCTCGGGAACATTCAGTACTTC

clone size: few
J gene: TRBJ2-5
D gene: NA
V gene: TRBV5-1
CDR3 protein: CASSLGSGGPWETQYF
CDR3 DNA: TGCGCCAGCAGCTTGGGATCGGGCGGGCCCTGGGAGACCCAGTACTTC

clone size: many
J gene: TRBJ1-3
D gene: NA
V gene: TRBV11-2
CDR3 protein: CASSYGGGRSSGNTIYF
CDR3 DNA: TGTGCCAGCAGCTACGGTGGGGGACGTAGCTCTGGAAACACCATATATTTT

clone size: many
J gene: TRBJ2-3
D gene: TRBD1
V gene: TRBV24-1
CDR3 protein: CATSDVGQGRDTQYF
CDR3 DNA: TGTGCCACCAGTGATGTGGGACAGGGGAGAGATACGCAGTATTTT

clone size: few
J gene: TRBJ2-7
D gene: TRBD1
V gene: TRBV6-1
CDR3 protein: CASSPKWGQHYEQYF
CDR3 DNA: TGTGCCAGCAGTCCCAAGTGGGGACAGCACTACGAGCAGTACTTC

clone size: NA
J gene: TRBJ1-6
D gene: TRBD1
V gene: TRBV2
CDR3 protein: CAISWDRQSYNSPLHF
CDR3 DNA: TGTGCCATCAGCTGGGACAGGCAATCCTATAATTCACCCCTCCACTTT

clone size: many
J gene: TRBJ2-3
D gene: TRBD2
V gene: TRBV7-8
CDR3 protein: CASSLGDGGLAGLPF
CDR3 DNA: TGTGCCAGCAGCTTAGGGGACGGAGGGCTAGCGGGCCTGCCTTTT

clone size: many
J gene: TRBJ2-7
D gene: TRBD1
V gene: TRBV29-1
CDR3 protein: CSVTGTVSYEQYF
CDR3 DNA: TGCAGCGTTACCGGGACAGTATCCTACGAGCAGTACTTC

clone size: many
J gene: TRBJ2-3
D gene: NA
V gene: TRBV5-1
CDR3 protein: CASSSGKDTQYF
CDR3 DNA: TGCGCCAGCAGCTCTGGGAAAGATACGCAGTATTTT

clone size: many
J gene: TRBJ2-3
D gene: NA
V gene: TRBV20-1
CDR3 protein: CSASVPDRSTDTQYF
CDR3 DNA: TGCAGTGCTAGTGTGCCGGATCGGAGCACAGATACGCAGTATTTT

clone size: NA
J gene: TRBJ1-4
D gene: NA
V gene: TRBV20-1
CDR3 protein: CSAGPNEKLFF
CDR3 DNA: TGCAGTGCAGGACCTAATGAAAAACTGTTTTTT

clone size: NA
J gene: TRBJ1-2
D gene: NA
V gene: TRBV6-6
CDR3 protein: CASTETPGYGYTF
CDR3 DNA: TGTGCCAGCACCGAAACTCCAGGCTATGGCTACACCTTC

clone size: many
J gene: TRBJ2-7
D gene: NA
V gene: TRBV5-4
CDR3 protein: CASSLASGYEQYF
CDR3 DNA: TGTGCCAGCAGCTTGGCCTCGGGCTACGAGCAGTACTTC

clone size: many
J gene: TRBJ2-7
D gene: TRBD2
V gene: TRBV30
CDR3 protein: CAWRRTSGAYEQYF
CDR3 DNA: TGTGCCTGGAGGAGGACTAGCGGTGCCTACGAGCAGTACTTC

clone size: many
J gene: TRBJ1-2
D gene: TRBD1
V gene: TRBV30
CDR3 protein: CAWSFTGGDGYTF
CDR3 DNA: TGTGCCTGGAGTTTCACAGGGGGGGATGGCTACACCTTC

clone size: many
J gene: TRBJ1-1
D gene: NA
V gene: TRBV20-1
CDR3 protein: CSAEPLNTEAFF
CDR3 DNA: TGCAGTGCCGAACCGCTAAACACTGAAGCTTTCTTT

clone size: many
J gene: TRBJ1-4
D gene: NA
V gene: TRBV3-1
CDR3 protein: CASSQTGDRQKLFF
CDR3 DNA: TGTGCCAGCAGCCAGACCGGGGACCGACAAAAACTGTTTTTT

clone size: many
J gene: TRBJ2-1
D gene: NA
V gene: TRBV27
CDR3 protein: CASSFGDSINEQFF
CDR3 DNA: TGTGCCAGCAGTTTCGGTGACAGTATCAATGAGCAGTTCTTC